The rows below give T cell receptor beta chains drawn from one sample of a study of control samples from healthy donors and cancer patients. Method: immunoSEQ multiplex PCR; TCRdb's copy keeps in-frame clones and lacks some. In the table there are roughly 130,000 clones, around 90% of which are singletons. Source material: blood. These receptors all come from a young man in good health. The CDR3 runs from the conserved cysteine through the conserved F or W. A D gene is named only where the DNA matches it firmly. Size is omitted from some rows. Given values are once, few, many or a class for expanded clones.

d_gene | abundance | j_gene | v_gene | CDR3aa | CDR3nt
- | - | TRBJ2-2 | TRBV9 | CASSVLTEWGSGELFF | TGTGCCAGCAGCGTCCTCACCGAGTGGGGTTCCGGGGAGCTGTTTTTT
TRBD2 | - | TRBJ2-3 | TRBV18 | CASSLAGSTDTQYF | TGTGCCAGCTCACTAGCGGGGAGCACAGATACGCAGTATTTT
TRBD1 | - | TRBJ1-5 | TRBV2 | CASSGGTVDRPQHF | TGTGCCAGCAGTGGGGGGACAGTGGATCGGCCCCAGCATTTT
- | - | TRBJ1-2 | TRBV2 | CASRRPGEPNYGYTF | TGTGCCAGCAGGCGACCAGGGGAGCCTAACTATGGCTACACCTTC
TRBD2 | - | TRBJ2-2 | TRBV28 | CASSLAGASTGELFF | TGTGCCAGCAGTTTAGCGGGAGCGAGCACCGGGGAGCTGTTTTTT
- | - | TRBJ1-1 | TRBV30 | CAWTGFSAGNTEAFF | TGTGCCTGGACGGGGTTTTCTGCGGGAAACACTGAAGCTTTCTTT
TRBD2 | once | TRBJ2-1 | TRBV9 | CASSVGMRTSGYNEQFF | TGTGCCAGCAGCGTAGGTATGCGGACTAGCGGTTACAATGAGCAGTTCTTC
TRBD1 | - | TRBJ1-1 | TRBV6-6 | CASSDRGNTEAFF | TGTGCCAGCAGTGACAGGGGGAACACTGAAGCTTTCTTT
TRBD2 | - | TRBJ2-7 | TRBV24-1 | CATSENSGRYDEQYF | TGTGCCACCAGTGAGAATAGCGGGAGATACGACGAGCAGTACTTC
TRBD1 | - | TRBJ1-2 | TRBV7-9 | CASSQGTGEYYGYTF | TGTGCCAGCAGCCAAGGGACAGGGGAATACTATGGCTACACCTTC
- | - | TRBJ2-7 | TRBV11-2 | CASSLSQGHYEQYF | TGTGCCAGCAGCTTATCACAGGGACACTACGAGCAGTACTTC
- | - | TRBJ1-1 | TRBV29-1 | CSVEDHRASTEAFF | TGCAGCGTTGAAGATCACAGGGCTAGCACTGAAGCTTTCTTT
- | - | TRBJ2-2 | TRBV4-1 | CASSQRDRRGGELFF | TGCGCCAGCAGCCAACGGGACCGGCGGGGCGGGGAGCTGTTTTTT
- | - | TRBJ2-3 | TRBV19 | CASKEWGGTDTQYF | TGTGCCAGTAAAGAGTGGGGAGGCACAGATACGCAGTATTTT
- | - | TRBJ1-1 | TRBV6-4 | CASSETGGNTEAFF | TGTGCCAGCAGTGAGACCGGGGGGAACACTGAAGCTTTCTTT
- | - | TRBJ2-3 | TRBV24-1 | CATSGPGHTDTQYF | TGTGCCACCAGTGGTCCAGGACACACAGATACGCAGTATTTT
TRBD1 | - | TRBJ2-1 | TRBV29-1 | CSEQTGAYNEQFF | TGCAGCGAACAAACAGGGGCCTACAATGAGCAGTTCTTC
- | - | TRBJ2-1 | TRBV29-1 | CSVPKGELNEQFF | TGCAGCGTACCGAAGGGGGAATTGAATGAGCAGTTCTTC
TRBD2 | - | TRBJ2-1 | TRBV28 | CASSGLPASGSIGQFF | TGTGCCAGCAGTGGCCTCCCGGCTAGCGGGAGTATCGGGCAGTTCTTC
TRBD2 | - | TRBJ2-7 | TRBV9 | CASSVGLAGGPREQYF | TGTGCCAGCAGCGTAGGACTAGCGGGAGGGCCGAGGGAGCAGTACTTC
TRBD2 | - | TRBJ2-3 | TRBV19 | CASSIALADYTQYF | TGTGCCAGTAGTATAGCCCTAGCGGATTATACGCAGTATTTT
TRBD2 | - | TRBJ2-2 | TRBV5-5 | CASNLAGEITGELFF | TGTGCCAGCAACCTAGCGGGAGAAATAACCGGGGAGCTGTTTTTT
- | - | TRBJ1-1 | TRBV30 | CAWSRVDYGTEAFF | TGTGCCTGGAGTAGGGTGGACTATGGGACTGAAGCTTTCTTT
TRBD2 | once | TRBJ2-1 | TRBV19 | CAIGRLADNEQFF | TGTGCCATAGGAAGACTAGCGGACAATGAGCAGTTCTTC
- | few | TRBJ1-3 | TRBV7-2 | CASSSDESSGNTIYF | TGTGCCAGCAGCTCGGACGAGAGCTCTGGAAACACCATATATTTT
TRBD2 | - | TRBJ2-1 | TRBV24-1 | CATSGPDGRVSNEQFF | TGTGCCACCAGTGGTCCAGACGGGAGGGTTTCAAATGAGCAGTTCTTC
- | - | TRBJ1-5 | TRBV6-5 | CASSYYGEDQPQHF | TGTGCCAGCAGTTACTATGGGGAAGATCAGCCCCAGCATTTT
TRBD1 | once | TRBJ2-4 | TRBV28 | CASSFENRGKNIQYF | TGTGCCAGCAGTTTCGAAAACAGGGGGAAAAACATTCAGTACTTC
- | - | TRBJ2-5 | TRBV12-3/TRBV12-4 | CASSLARGETQYF | TGTGCCAGCAGTTTAGCCAGAGGGGAAACCCAGTACTTC
- | once | TRBJ2-2 | TRBV19 | CATNWDTGELFF | TGTGCCACTAATTGGGATACCGGGGAGCTGTTTTTT
TRBD1 | - | TRBJ1-1 | TRBV19 | CASSIDTGETEAFF | TGTGCCAGTAGTATAGATACAGGGGAGACTGAAGCTTTCTTT
TRBD1 | - | TRBJ2-3 | TRBV14 | CASSPARGRTDTQYF | TGTGCCAGCAGCCCAGCCAGGGGGCGCACAGATACGCAGTATTTT
TRBD2 | - | TRBJ2-1 | TRBV29-1 | CSVDFLAGGEQFF | TGCAGCGTTGATTTCCTAGCGGGAGGTGAGCAGTTCTTC
- | - | TRBJ2-3 | TRBV7-2 | CASSLGGTDTQYF | TGTGCCAGCAGCTTAGGAGGCACAGATACGCAGTATTTT
- | - | TRBJ1-1 | TRBV28 | CASGALGGMNTEAFF | TGTGCCAGCGGCGCCCTTGGCGGAATGAACACTGAAGCTTTCTTT
- | - | TRBJ1-5 | TRBV28 | CASSISGRNQPQHF | TGTGCCAGCAGTATTTCGGGCCGAAATCAGCCCCAGCATTTT
- | medium-sized | TRBJ2-7 | TRBV2 | CASTDTLSYEQYF | TGTGCCAGCACGGACACGCTCTCCTACGAGCAGTACTTC
- | - | TRBJ1-5 | TRBV6-2/TRBV6-3 | CASSYVDQPQHF | TGTGCCAGCAGTTACGTCGATCAGCCCCAGCATTTT
- | - | TRBJ1-5 | TRBV19 | CASSLVLTQPQHF | TGTGCCAGTAGCCTCGTATTAACCCAGCCCCAGCATTTT
- | - | TRBJ1-1 | TRBV18 | CASSPPNLWGVEAFF | TGTGCCAGCTCACCACCGAATCTATGGGGCGTTGAAGCTTTCTTT
TRBD1 | - | TRBJ2-7 | TRBV7-9 | CASSRTGSEQYF | TGTGCCAGCAGCCGGACAGGGAGCGAGCAGTACTTC
- | - | TRBJ1-1 | TRBV9 | CASSRRSLNTEAFF | TGTGCCAGCAGTCGTAGGTCACTGAACACTGAAGCTTTCTTT
- | - | TRBJ2-1 | TRBV28 | CASSFLGSGNNEQFF | TGTGCCAGCAGTTTTTTGGGGTCAGGGAACAATGAGCAGTTCTTC
- | - | TRBJ2-7 | TRBV11-3 | CASSLDPGNSYEQYF | TGTGCCAGCAGCTTAGACCCGGGGAACTCCTACGAGCAGTACTTC
- | - | TRBJ1-2 | TRBV29-1 | CSVGYSNYGYTF | TGCAGCGTTGGGTACAGTAACTATGGCTACACCTTC
TRBD2 | - | TRBJ2-1 | TRBV2 | CASTPLGLAGTENEQFF | TGTGCCAGCACTCCCTTGGGACTAGCGGGGACGGAAAATGAGCAGTTCTTC
- | - | TRBJ2-1 | TRBV7-3 | CASSLQGPGGEQFF | TGTGCCAGCAGCTTACAAGGGCCTGGGGGTGAGCAGTTCTTC
- | - | TRBJ1-3 | TRBV18 | CASSPRTSSGNTIYF | TGTGCCAGCTCACCTCGGACAAGCTCTGGAAACACCATATATTTT
TRBD2 | once | TRBJ2-1 | TRBV10-3 | CAISRLAGDNEQFF | TGTGCCATCTCTCGACTAGCGGGAGACAATGAGCAGTTCTTC
TRBD1 | - | TRBJ1-3 | TRBV19 | CASIQGVNGNTIYF | TGTGCCAGTATTCAGGGGGTGAACGGAAACACCATATATTTT
TRBD1 | - | TRBJ1-6 | TRBV5-8 | CASSSGQGYASPLHF | TGTGCCAGCAGCTCCGGACAGGGCTATGCTTCACCCCTCCACTTT
TRBD2 | - | TRBJ2-3 | TRBV2 | CASSELAGHTDTQYF | TGTGCCAGCTCTGAACTAGCGGGGCACACAGATACGCAGTATTTT
- | - | TRBJ2-3 | TRBV3-1/TRBV3-2 | CASGEEVDTQYF | TGTGCCAGCGGGGAGGAAGTAGATACGCAGTATTTT
- | - | TRBJ2-1 | TRBV7-9 | CASSLGGKRKVYNEQFF | TGTGCCAGCAGCCTAGGGGGAAAGCGAAAGGTCTACAATGAGCAGTTCTTC
- | once | TRBJ2-5 | TRBV2 | CASSELEEKETQYF | TGTGCCAGCAGTGAACTCGAAGAAAAAGAGACCCAGTACTTC
TRBD2 | - | TRBJ2-7 | TRBV6-5 | CASSGASGRSYEQYF | TGTGCCAGCAGCGGGGCTAGCGGGAGATCTTACGAACAGTACTTC
- | - | TRBJ2-7 | TRBV6-1 | CASSDRVRRSTGGEQYF | TGTGCCAGCAGTGACAGGGTTCGGCGATCTACTGGTGGCGAGCAGTACTTC
- | - | TRBJ2-4 | TRBV6-5 | CASSVTKKNIQYF | TGTGCCAGCAGCGTGACAAAGAAAAACATTCAGTACTTC
TRBD1 | - | TRBJ1-1 | TRBV28 | CASSLEVLSGQGGNEAFF | TGTGCCAGCAGTTTGGAAGTCCTTTCCGGACAGGGTGGGAACGAAGCTTTCTTT
- | - | TRBJ2-3 | TRBV27 | CASSLGTQILASTDTQYF | TGTGCCAGCAGTTTAGGGACACAGATCCTGGCTAGCACAGATACGCAGTATTTT